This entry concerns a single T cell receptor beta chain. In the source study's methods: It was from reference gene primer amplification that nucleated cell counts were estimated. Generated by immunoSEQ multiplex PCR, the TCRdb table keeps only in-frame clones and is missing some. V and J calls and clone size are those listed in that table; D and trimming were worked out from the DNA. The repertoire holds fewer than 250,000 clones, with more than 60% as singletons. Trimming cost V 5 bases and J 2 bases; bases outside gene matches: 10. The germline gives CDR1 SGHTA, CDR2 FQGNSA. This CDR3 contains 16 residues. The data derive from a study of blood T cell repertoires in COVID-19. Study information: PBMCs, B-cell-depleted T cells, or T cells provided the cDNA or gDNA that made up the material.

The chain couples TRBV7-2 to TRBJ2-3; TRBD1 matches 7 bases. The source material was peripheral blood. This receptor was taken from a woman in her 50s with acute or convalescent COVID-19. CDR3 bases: TGTGCCAGCAGCCTGACAGGGCCCGCACCCACAGATACGCAGTATTTT. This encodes CASSLTGPAPTDTQYF.